This entry is about one T cell receptor (beta chain). Clones were read by immunoSEQ multiplex PCR, and TCRdb kept only the in-frame ones, dropping some. The table has approximately 240,000 clones, more than 80% seen once; the top ten hold approximately 3.8%. V dropped 3 bases and J dropped 4 bases, with 24 bases sitting between them. Germline CDR1 MDHEN, CDR2 SYDVKM. There are 18 residues in the CDR3. These data originate in a study of blood T cell repertoires in COVID-19. Sequences were obtained from PBMCs or T cells enriched from blood (not recorded which). This chain joins TRBV28 and TRBJ2-5; a possible D gene is TRBD2 (7 bases). The receptor was derived from a woman under 30 in a cohort exposed to, infected with or recovered from COVID-19 (not recorded which). CDR3 amino acids: CASSLVRALGGAPETQYF. The CDR3 bases are TGTGCCAGCAGTTTGGTACGGGCCCTGGGGGGGGCCCCAGAGACCCAGTACTTC.